Sequencing of this T cell receptor beta chain was carried out in a study of blood T cell repertoires in COVID-19. The J segment lost 7 bases and the V segment lost 3 bases, leaving 10 bases of the junction unmatched. The germline V gene has CDR1 KGHDR and CDR2 SFDVKD. The CDR3 loop spans 16 amino acids. The repertoire was sequenced with immunoSEQ multiplex PCR; TCRdb's copy has only in-frame clones and lacks some. This table has under 350,000 clones, approximately 83% appearing once. This chain uses TRBV24-1 with TRBJ1-5, with 8 bases matching TRBD1. The sequence was collected from a human donor in a cohort sampled during active COVID-19. Material: peripheral blood. The CDR3 coding sequence is TGTGCCACCAGTGATCGGACAACAGGGGGTGAGCAGCCCCAGCATTTT. It is translated as CATSDRTTGGEQPQHF.